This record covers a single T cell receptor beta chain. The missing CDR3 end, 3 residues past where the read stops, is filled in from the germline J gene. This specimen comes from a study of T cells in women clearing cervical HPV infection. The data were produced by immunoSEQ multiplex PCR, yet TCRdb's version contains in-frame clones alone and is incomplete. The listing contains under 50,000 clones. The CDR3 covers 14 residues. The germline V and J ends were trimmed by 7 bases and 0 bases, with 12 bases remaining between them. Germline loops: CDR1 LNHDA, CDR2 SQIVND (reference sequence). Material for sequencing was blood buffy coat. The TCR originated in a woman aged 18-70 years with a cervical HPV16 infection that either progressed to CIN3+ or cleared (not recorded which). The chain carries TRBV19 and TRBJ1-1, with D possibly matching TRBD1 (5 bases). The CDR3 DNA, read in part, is TGTGCCAGTAAGGAGGGGATGGTGAACACTGAA. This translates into CASKEGMVNTE. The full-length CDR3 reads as CASKEGMVNTEAFF.